Following are 23 T cell receptor beta chains from one sample sequenced in a study of CD8+ T cells in alopecia areata. RNA was isolated and reverse transcribed to cDNA, the sequencing template. Libraries were prepared by immunoSEQ multiplex PCR; TCRdb keeps only in-frame clonotypes and omits some of them. In the table there are around 250,000 clones, 67% of which are singletons. The source was CD4+ T cells sorted from blood, collected at week 0. All receptors derive from a human donor with alopecia areata.

The chain is built from TRBV25-1 and TRBJ1-2; 7 bases fit TRBD1. V gave up 3 bases and J gave up 6 bases; unmatched junction bases: 10. This CDR3 region has 15 residues. The germline CDR1 and CDR2 sequences are MGHDK and SYGVNS. This CDR3 is CASSDHTGALDGYTF. Written as DNA, the CDR3 is TGTGCCAGCAGTGATCATACAGGGGCTCTGGATGGCTACACCTTC.

The chain couples TRBV6-5 to TRBJ1-5; weak D call: TRBD1 (6 bases). The CDR3 spans 14 residues. Trimming removed 11 bases from V and 3 bases from J, with 17 bases in between. Germline CDR1 and CDR2: MNHEY and SVGAGI. This chain's CDR3 is CAERSYRVNQPQHF. The CDR3 region has the DNA TGTGCCGAACGGTCCTACAGGGTCAATCAGCCCCAGCATTTT.

The gene calls are TRBV7-6 and TRBJ2-3; possibly TRBD2 for D (6 bases). CDR1 is SGHVS and CDR2 is FNYEAQ in the germline V gene. Trimming removed 5 bases from V and 0 bases from J, with 12 bases in between. The CDR3 spans 15 residues. The CDR3 DNA sequence: TGTGCCAGCAGCGCCGGGACTCATAGCACAGATACGCAGTATTTT. Protein product: CASSAGTHSTDTQYF.

This clone appeared once. This sequence joins TRBV27 and TRBJ2-1, with 11 bases identical to TRBD2. The CDR3 extends over 17 amino acids. V lost 2 bases to trimming and J lost 9 bases; unmatched junction nucleotides: 12. The germline V gene has CDR1 MNHEY and CDR2 SMNVEV (reference sequence). CDR3 protein: CASSLPKGLAVIAEQFF. DNA for the CDR3: TGTGCCAGCAGTTTACCAAAGGGACTAGCGGTAATAGCTGAGCAGTTCTTC.

In its sample, this clone was seen once. The chain employs TRBV14 and TRBJ2-5; D possibly corresponds to TRBD1 (7 bases). Between the trimmed V and J ends, which lost 0 bases and 5 bases, there was a span of 13 bases. The CDR3 length is 15 residues. From germline, CDR1 is SGHDN and CDR2 FVKESK. CDR3 in amino acids: CASSQETGRSETQYF. The CDR3, as DNA: TGTGCCAGCAGCCAAGAGACAGGGAGGTCTGAGACCCAGTACTTC.

The rearrangement links TRBV14 to TRBJ2-7, with a weak D call TRBD2 (5 bases). In germline, CDR1 is SGHDN, CDR2 FVKESK. V lost 2 bases to trimming and J lost 5 bases, with 16 bases between them. The CDR3 has 15 amino acids. The CDR3 spells CASSQLGAGGDEQYF. For the CDR3, the DNA is TGTGCCAGCAGCCAACTGGGCGCAGGAGGTGACGAGCAGTACTTC.

The chain recombines TRBV29-1 with TRBJ2-2, with TRBD1 identical over 9 bases. The germline gives CDR1 SQVTM, CDR2 ANQGSEA. Trimming took 6 bases from V and 4 from J; bases not matched to a gene: 3. The CDR3 extends over 13 amino acids. The CDR3 sequence: CSVRTGVTGELFF. In nucleotides, the CDR3 is TGCAGCGTGAGGACAGGGGTCACCGGGGAGCTGTTTTTT.

A word on this clone: The same CDR3 also results from other DNA sequences found in this sample. The V gene is TRBV29-1, the J gene TRBJ2-2; the D gene could be TRBD1 or TRBD2 (5 bases each). Germline CDR1 SQVTM, CDR2 ANQGSEA. V gave up 7 bases and J gave up 3 bases, with 6 bases separating them. The CDR3 sequence is 11 residues long. For the CDR3, the DNA is TGCAGCGGAGGGGACACCGGGGAGCTGTTTTTT. Protein product: CSGGDTGELFF.

This chain connects TRBV11-1 to TRBJ2-4; no definite D call. Trimming pared 4 bases from V and 0 bases from J, leaving 4 bases between. Per the germline V gene, CDR1 is SGHAT and CDR2 is FQDESV (reference sequence). The CDR3 runs 13 residues. The CDR3 loop reads CASSSVAKNIQYF. CDR3 coding DNA: TGTGCCAGCAGCTCAGTAGCCAAAAACATTCAGTACTTC.

The chain combines TRBV30 with TRBJ1-1; D not resolved. This CDR3 has 12 amino acids. Trimming removed 2 bases at V and 10 bases at J, with 14 bases between. From germline, CDR1 is GTSNPN and CDR2 SVGIG (reference sequence). Here the CDR3 reads CAWSLPPSVAFF. The CDR3 DNA reads as TGTGCCTGGAGTTTGCCCCCTTCAGTAGCTTTCTTT.

This clone turned up a few times. The rearrangement joins TRBV12-5 to TRBJ2-1, with D perhaps being TRBD1 or TRBD2 (5 bases each). Germline-derived CDR1 and CDR2 are LGHNT and FRNRAP. The V gene lost 4 bases and the J gene lost 7 bases, with 11 bases spanning the gap. This CDR3 contains 13 residues. CDR3 region: CASGSDGANEQFF. The CDR3, as DNA: TGTGCTAGTGGTTCGGACGGGGCGAATGAGCAGTTCTTC.

The chain carries TRBV30 and TRBJ2-2, with D unclear. The CDR3 has 14 residues. Germline CDR1 reads GTSNPN; CDR2 reads SVGIG (reference sequence). The germline V and J ends were trimmed by 1 base and 1 base, with 7 bases remaining between them. CDR3 DNA sequence: TGTGCCTGGAGTGGGCGTCAGAACACCGGGGAGCTGTTTTTT. This codes for CAWSGRQNTGELFF. Variable domain in full (rest from reference TRBV30 and TRBJ2-2): SQTIHQWPATLVQPVGSPLSLECTVEGTSNPNLYWYRQAAGRGLQLLFYSVGIGQISSEVPQNLSASRPQDRQFILSSKKLLLSDSGFYLCAWSGRQNTGELFFGEGSRLTVL.

The chain uses TRBV27 and TRBJ2-2; D gene uncertain. Germline lookup yields CDR1 MNHEY and CDR2 SMNVEV (reference sequence). This CDR3 comprises 12 residues. V lost 5 bases and J lost 7, with 8 bases in between. CDR3 sequence (DNA): TGTGCCAGCAGTCCTCTGGTCGGGGAGCTGTTTTTT. Amino acid sequence: CASSPLVGELFF.

The chain employs TRBV11-1 and TRBJ2-1; D may match TRBD1 or TRBD2 (5 bases each). V lost 2 bases, J lost 5 bases, and 16 bases lay in between. Germline V gene lookup returns CDR1 SGHAT and CDR2 FQDESV (reference sequence). The CDR3 sequence is 16 residues long. CDR3 protein: CASSLTGNRQNNEQFF. CDR3 DNA sequence: TGTGCCAGCAGCTTAACGGGGAACAGACAGAACAATGAGCAGTTCTTC.

This clone was counted a few times. V usage is TRBV29-1 and J usage is TRBJ2-3, with D possibly being TRBD1 or TRBD2 (5 bases each). Deletions cut 4 bases from V and 4 bases from J, with 9 bases between. The CDR3 contains 12 residues. Germline CDR1 SQVTM, CDR2 ANQGSEA. CDR3: CSVVGTADTQYF. CDR3 nucleotides: TGCAGCGTTGTTGGGACCGCAGATACGCAGTATTTT.

This clone was detected a few times. The J gene is TRBJ2-1, the V gene TRBV27; possibly TRBD2 for D (6 bases). Per the germline V gene, CDR1 is MNHEY and CDR2 is SMNVEV (reference sequence). The CDR3 contains 15 residues. Between the trimmed V and J ends, which lost 3 bases and 0 bases, there was a span of 9 bases. CDR3 sequence reads: CASSLASDSYNEQFF. The DNA of the CDR3 is TGTGCCAGCAGTTTGGCTAGCGACTCCTACAATGAGCAGTTCTTC.

In this sample, this clone turned up once. The gene calls are TRBV6-1 and TRBJ2-1; D may match TRBD1 or TRBD2 (5 bases each). This CDR3 contains 15 residues. Between the trimmed V and J ends, which lost 7 bases and 3 bases, there was a span of 16 bases. Germline loops: CDR1 MNHNS, CDR2 SASEGT. DNA of the CDR3: TGTGCCAGCATCGCCCGGGGCTGGGGCTACAATGAGCAGTTCTTC. It encodes CASIARGWGYNEQFF.

The J gene is TRBJ2-5, the V gene TRBV30; 11 positions match TRBD2. Trimming removed 0 bases from V and 5 bases from J; junction bases left unmatched: 14. The CDR3 is 18 amino acids. Germline CDR1 GTSNPN, CDR2 SVGIG (reference sequence). The CDR3 spells CAWSVLTSGGYGSETQYF. The CDR3 DNA reads TGTGCCTGGAGTGTACTAACTAGCGGGGGTTACGGTTCTGAGACCCAGTACTTC.

The sample holds one count of this clone. The chain employs TRBV18 and TRBJ2-7; no reliable D call. Trimming removed 2 bases from V and 0 bases from J, with 11 bases in between. Germline V CDR1 and CDR2: KGHSH, LQKENI. This CDR3 contains 15 residues. The CDR3 sequence: CASSPRSGNSYEQYF. The CDR3 coding sequence is TGTGCCAGCTCACCAAGAAGTGGGAACTCCTACGAGCAGTACTTC.

The V call is TRBV11-2, the J call TRBJ2-3; D is perhaps TRBD1 (6 bases). The V gene's germline CDR1 is SGHAT and CDR2 FQNNGV. The CDR3 is 14 amino acids. Trimming took off 6 bases at V and 2 bases at J, with 12 bases between the two ends. The CDR3 nucleotides read TGTGCCAGCAGTTTTACAGGGATCACAGATACGCAGTATTTT. This gives the protein CASSFTGITDTQYF.

The V and J genes are TRBV9 and TRBJ2-6; no definite D call. Germline assignment: CDR1 SGDLS and CDR2 YYNGEE. The CDR3 spans 17 residues. The ends were cut back, 4 bases at V and 0 bases at J, with 14 bases in the middle. The CDR3, as DNA: TGTGCCAGCAGCCTAACTCTGGGGTCCTCTGGGGCCAACGTCCTGACTTTC. Encoded protein: CASSLTLGSSGANVLTF. Supplemented by reference TRBV9 and TRBJ2-6, the full variable domain reads DSGVTQTPKHLITATGQRVTLRCSPRSGDLSVYWYQQSLDQGLQFLIQYYNGEERAKGNILERFSAQQFPDLHSELNLSSLELGDSALYFCASSLTLGSSGANVLTFGAGSRLTVL.

The chain carries TRBV30 and TRBJ1-2; D remains unclear. The V gene lost 0 bases and the J gene lost 1 base, with 6 bases spanning the gap. CDR3 length equals 13 residues. The germline V gene has CDR1 GTSNPN and CDR2 SVGIG (reference sequence). The CDR3 protein is CAWSVRINYGYTF. The CDR3, as DNA: TGTGCCTGGAGTGTACGGATTAACTATGGCTACACCTTC. The full variable domain, in which reference TRBV30 and TRBJ1-2 provide the parts outside the CDR3, is SQTIHQWPATLVQPVGSPLSLECTVEGTSNPNLYWYRQAAGRGLQLLFYSVGIGQISSEVPQNLSASRPQDRQFILSSKKLLLSDSGFYLCAWSVRINYGYTFGSGTRLTVV.

The rearrangement links TRBV27 to TRBJ1-2, with unresolved D. There are 15 residues in the CDR3. Germline V lookup: CDR1 MNHEY, CDR2 SMNVEV (reference sequence). Trimming shortened V by 6 bases and J by 5 bases, and 19 bases separated the two germline ends. CDR3 protein: CASRPRQQLYYGYTF. CDR3 nucleotides: TGTGCCAGCAGACCACGGCAGCAACTCTATTATGGCTACACCTTC.